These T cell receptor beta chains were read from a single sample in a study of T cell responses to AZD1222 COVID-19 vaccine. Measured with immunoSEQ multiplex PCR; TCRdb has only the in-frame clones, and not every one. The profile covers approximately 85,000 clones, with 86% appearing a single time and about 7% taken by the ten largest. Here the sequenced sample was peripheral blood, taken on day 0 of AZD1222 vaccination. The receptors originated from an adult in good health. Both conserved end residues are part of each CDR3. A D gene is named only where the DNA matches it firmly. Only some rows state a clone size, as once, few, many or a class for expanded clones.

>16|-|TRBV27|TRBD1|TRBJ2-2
TGTGCCAGCAGGCTAGACAGGGGCAGGAACACCGGGGAGCTGTTTTTT
CASRLDRGRNTGELFF
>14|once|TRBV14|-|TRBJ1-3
TGTGCCAGCAGCCGCGACAGGAGTGGAAACACCATATATTTT
CASSRDRSGNTIYF
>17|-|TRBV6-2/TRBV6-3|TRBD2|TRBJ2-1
TGTGCCAGCAGTTACCTAGCGGGTGAAAGCTCCTACAATGAGCAGTTCTTC
CASSYLAGESSYNEQFF
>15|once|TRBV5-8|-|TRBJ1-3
TGTGCCAGCAGCCCCTCCCGCGGGTCTGGAAACACCATATATTTT
CASSPSRGSGNTIYF
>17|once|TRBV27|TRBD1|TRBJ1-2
TGTGCCAGCACCGAAAACTTCGGGGTAGGGGGCAACTATGGCTACACCTTC
CASTENFGVGGNYGYTF
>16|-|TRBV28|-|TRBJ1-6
TGTGCCAGCAGTTCCGGGGGCGCGGGTGCTGGTTCACCCCTCCACTTT
CASSSGGAGAGSPLHF
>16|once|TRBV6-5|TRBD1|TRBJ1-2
TGTGCCAGCAGTTACTCCAGAACAGGGGGCGGGTATGGCTACACCTTC
CASSYSRTGGGYGYTF
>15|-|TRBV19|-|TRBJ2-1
TGTGCCAGTAGTATAGCCAGGGGGGGTCTCGATGAGCAGTTCTTC
CASSIARGGLDEQFF
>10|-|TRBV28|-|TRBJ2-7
TGTGCGAGCGGGACAGGCGAGCAGTACTTC
CASGTGEQYF
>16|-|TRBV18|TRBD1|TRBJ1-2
TGTGCCAGCTCATCGACTAGACAGGGTTTAAACTATGGCTACACCTTC
CASSSTRQGLNYGYTF
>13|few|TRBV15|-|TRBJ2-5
TGTGCCACCAGCCCCCGACCCTTGGAGACCCAGTACTTC
CATSPRPLETQYF
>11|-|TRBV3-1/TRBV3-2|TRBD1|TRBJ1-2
TGTGCCAGCAGCCAAGGAAGGACAGGGGTATTC
CASSQGRTGVF
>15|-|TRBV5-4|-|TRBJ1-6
TGTGCCAGCAGCCCACGTGGGGGGTATAATTCACCCCTCCACTTT
CASSPRGGYNSPLHF
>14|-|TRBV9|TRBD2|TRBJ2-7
TGTGCCAGCAGCGGCCTGGAGCGGGACTACGAGCAGTACTTC
CASSGLERDYEQYF
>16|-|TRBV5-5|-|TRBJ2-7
TGTGCCAGCAGCTTCGAGGCCAGGGGCTTAAGCTACGAGCAGTACTTC
CASSFEARGLSYEQYF
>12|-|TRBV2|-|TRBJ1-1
TGTGCCAGCAGACAGGGACCTTATGAAGCTTTCTTT
CASRQGPYEAFF
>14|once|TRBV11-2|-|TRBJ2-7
TGTGCCAGCAGCTTAGGGGGGGCCGCCTACGAGCAGTACTTC
CASSLGGAAYEQYF
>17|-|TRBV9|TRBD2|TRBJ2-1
TGTGCCAGCAGCGCTAGCGGGGGGGCGGAAAGTTACAATGAGCAGTTCTTC
CASSASGGAESYNEQFF
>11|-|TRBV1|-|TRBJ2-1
TGCACCAGCAGCACCCCCAATGAGCAGTTCTTC
CTSSTPNEQFF
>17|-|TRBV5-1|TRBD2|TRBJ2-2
TGCGCCAGCAGTCGGACTAGCGGGGGGGCGAACACCGGGGAGCTGTTTTTT
CASSRTSGGANTGELFF
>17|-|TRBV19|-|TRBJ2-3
TGTGCCAGTAGCCCTCTGATTGGGGCAGTAAACACAGATACGCAGTATTTT
CASSPLIGAVNTDTQYF
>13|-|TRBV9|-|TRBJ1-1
TGTGCCAGCAGCGTAGGGCCAGGGGATGAAGCTTTCTTT
CASSVGPGDEAFF
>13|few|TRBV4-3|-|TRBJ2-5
TGCGCCAGCAGCCAGGGATCGTGGGAGACCCAGTACTTC
CASSQGSWETQYF
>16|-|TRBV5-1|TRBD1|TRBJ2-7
TGCGCCAGCAGCTTGGTACCGGGACAGGGATACTACGAGCAGTACTTC
CASSLVPGQGYYEQYF
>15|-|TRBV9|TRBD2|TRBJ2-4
TGTGCCAGCAGCGTAGGCGGGGGGGCCAAAAACATTCAGTACTTC
CASSVGGGAKNIQYF
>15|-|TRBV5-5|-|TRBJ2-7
TGTGCCAGCAGCCTCGCCGGAGGCAGCTCCTACGAGCAGTACTTC
CASSLAGGSSYEQYF
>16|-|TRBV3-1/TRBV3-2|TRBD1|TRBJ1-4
TGTGCCAGCAGCCCCACACAGGGGCCTGGCATCAGGGATCTGTTTTTT
CASSPTQGPGIRDLFF
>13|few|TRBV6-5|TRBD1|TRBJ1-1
TGTGCCAGCAGGCGACAGGGGAACACTGAAGCTTTCTTT
CASRRQGNTEAFF
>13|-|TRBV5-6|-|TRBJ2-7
TGTGCCAGCAGCTTGGCCCAGAGCTACGAGCAGTACTTC
CASSLAQSYEQYF
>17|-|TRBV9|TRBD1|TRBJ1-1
TGTGCCAGCAGCCCAAAGGGGACAGGTCTTATGAACACTGAAGCTTTCTTT
CASSPKGTGLMNTEAFF
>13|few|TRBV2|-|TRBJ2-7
TGTGCCAGGGGGGGACAGTCCTCCTACGAGCAGTACTTC
CARGGQSSYEQYF
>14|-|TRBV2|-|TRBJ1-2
TGTGCCAGCAGTGAAGAGAGGGGTAGCTATGGCTACACCTTC
CASSEERGSYGYTF
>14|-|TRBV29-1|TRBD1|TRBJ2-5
TGCAGCGTTGAGGGGACAGGGGCCAGAGAGACCCAGTACTTC
CSVEGTGARETQYF
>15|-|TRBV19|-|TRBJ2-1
TGTGCCAGTAGTATCTTCAGGGTATCTTACAATGAGCAGTTCTTC
CASSIFRVSYNEQFF
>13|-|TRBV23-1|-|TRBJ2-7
TGCGCCAGCCTGGCCGAACCTAACCACGAGCAGTACTTC
CASLAEPNHEQYF
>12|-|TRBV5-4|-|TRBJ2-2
TGTGCCAGCAGCTTGGTCGGCGGGGAGCTGTTTTTT
CASSLVGGELFF
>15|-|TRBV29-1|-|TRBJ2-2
TGCAGCGCCCTCCGGGGCGCGGGCGTCACCGGGGAGCTGTTTTTT
CSALRGAGVTGELFF
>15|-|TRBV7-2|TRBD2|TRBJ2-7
TGTGCCAGCAGCCCCCTTGGGGGAGGGCCATATGTGCAGTACTTC
CASSPLGGGPYVQYF
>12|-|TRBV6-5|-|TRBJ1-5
TGTGCCAGCAGTTACCAATATCGCTCTATGCATTTT
CASSYQYRSMHF
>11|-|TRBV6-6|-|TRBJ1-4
TGTGCCAGCAGCTCTAATGAAAAACTGTTTTTT
CASSSNEKLFF
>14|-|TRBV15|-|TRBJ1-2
TGTGCCACCAGCAGAGGTTTAGCTAACTATGGCTACACCTTC
CATSRGLANYGYTF
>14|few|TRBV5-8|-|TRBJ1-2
TGTGCCAGCAGCTTGGAGGGGGTTCGCTCTGGCTACACCTTC
CASSLEGVRSGYTF
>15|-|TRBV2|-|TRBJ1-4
TGTGCCAGCAGCAACAGGAGATCCACTAATGAAAAACTGTTTTTT
CASSNRRSTNEKLFF
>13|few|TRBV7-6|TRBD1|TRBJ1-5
TGTGCCAGCAGCGCGGACAGGGGACAGCCCCAGCATTTT
CASSADRGQPQHF
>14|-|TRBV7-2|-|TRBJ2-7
TGTGCCAGCAGCTTAAGGCGGGACTCCTACGAGCAGTACTTC
CASSLRRDSYEQYF
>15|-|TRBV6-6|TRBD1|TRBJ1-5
TGTGCCAGCATATACCTACAGGGGACGGATCAGCCCCAGCATTTT
CASIYLQGTDQPQHF
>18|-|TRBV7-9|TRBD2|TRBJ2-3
TGTGCCAGCAGCTGGGGGACTAGCCTATTTAAAAGCACAGATACGCAGTATTTT
CASSWGTSLFKSTDTQYF
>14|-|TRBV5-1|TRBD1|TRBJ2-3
TGCGCCAGCAGCTCCGGACAGGACACAGATACGCAGTATTTT
CASSSGQDTDTQYF
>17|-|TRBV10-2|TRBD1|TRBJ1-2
TGCGCCAGCAATGATGGGGGACAGGGAGGAGAGAACTATGGCTACACCTTC
CASNDGGQGGENYGYTF
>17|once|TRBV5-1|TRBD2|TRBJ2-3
TGCGCCAGCAGCGGACGGACTAGCGGGGGGGCGGCAGATACGCAGTATTTT
CASSGRTSGGAADTQYF
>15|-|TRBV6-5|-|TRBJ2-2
TGTGCCAGCAGTTACTTAGGGTCGTCGAACGGGGAGCTGTTTTTT
CASSYLGSSNGELFF
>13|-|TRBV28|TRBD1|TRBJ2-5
TGTGCCAGCAGTTCTACAGGGGTCGAGACCCAGTACTTC
CASSSTGVETQYF
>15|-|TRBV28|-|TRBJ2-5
TGTGCCAGCAGTTCGCCTGGGGGGCGCCGAGAGACCCAGTACTTC
CASSSPGGRRETQYF
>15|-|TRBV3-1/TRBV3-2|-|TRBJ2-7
TGTGCCAGCAGCCAAGATATTAGGAGCTCCTACGAGCAGTACTTC
CASSQDIRSSYEQYF
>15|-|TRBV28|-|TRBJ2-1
TGTGCCAGCAGATTGGGGAGTGGCTCCTACAATGAGCAGTTCTTC
CASRLGSGSYNEQFF
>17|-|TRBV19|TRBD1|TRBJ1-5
TGTGCCAGTAGTATTCAAGGGACAGGGGCCCTCAATCAGCCCCAGCATTTT
CASSIQGTGALNQPQHF
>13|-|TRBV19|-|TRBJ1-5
TGTGCCAGCCACCCACAGGGTTCTCAGCCCCAGCATTTT
CASHPQGSQPQHF